This TCR beta chain is from a study of T cells after yellow fever vaccination. This clonotype was seen ten or more times. The CDR3 totals 14 residues. Germline CDR1 SGHRS, CDR2 YFSETQ. V was trimmed by 1 base and J by 4 bases, leaving 10 bases between them. TCRdb ran MiXCR on the 5' RACE reads and lists one entry per CDR3 protein. The sample contains hundreds of thousands of distinct CDR3 sequences, around 12% of which appear only once. The source material was PBMCs, sampled on the day of the yellow fever booster vaccination. The J gene is TRBJ2-3, the V gene TRBV5-1; a weak D match, TRBD2 (5 bases). This receptor was taken from a man under 40 who received the YFV17D yellow fever vaccine. The DNA of the CDR3 is TGCGCCAGCAGCTTGCGGCTAGCCGCAGATACGCAGTATTTT. This translates into CASSLRLAADTQYF.